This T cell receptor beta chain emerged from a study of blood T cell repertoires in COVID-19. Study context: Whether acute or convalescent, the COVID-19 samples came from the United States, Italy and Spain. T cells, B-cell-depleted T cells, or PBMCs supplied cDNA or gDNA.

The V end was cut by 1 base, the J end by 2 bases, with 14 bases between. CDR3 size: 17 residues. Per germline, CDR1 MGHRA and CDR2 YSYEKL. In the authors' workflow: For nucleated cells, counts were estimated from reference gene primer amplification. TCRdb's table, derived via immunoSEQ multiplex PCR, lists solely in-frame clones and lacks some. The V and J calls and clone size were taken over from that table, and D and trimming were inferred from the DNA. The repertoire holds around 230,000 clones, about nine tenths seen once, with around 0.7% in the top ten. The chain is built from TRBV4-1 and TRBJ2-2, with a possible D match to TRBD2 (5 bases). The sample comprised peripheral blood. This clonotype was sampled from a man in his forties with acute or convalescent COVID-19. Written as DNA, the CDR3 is TGCGCCAGCAGCCAAGGCGGCAGCGGCGGAAACACCGGGGAGCTGTTTTTT. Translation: CASSQGGSGGNTGELFF.